This T cell receptor beta chain was captured in a study of T cells in Graves' hyperthyroidism and ophthalmopathy. Amplified TCR beta CDR3 regions came from RNA transcripts. First-round RT-PCR targeting the TCR CDR3 was performed with the HTBI primer set. TCRdb re-called the multiplex PCR reads with MiXCR, one entry per CDR3 protein. Among 700,000 to 950,000 distinct CDR3 sequences listed, 30% to 40% were seen once. Trimming removed 6 bases from V and 8 bases from J; junction bases left unmatched: 1. This CDR3 contains 11 residues. CDR1 is SNHLY, CDR2 FYNNEI, per germline. The gene calls are TRBV2 and TRBJ1-2; 9 bases fit TRBD1. The sequence came from a woman aged 40 to 50 with Graves' hyperthyroidism. Specimen: blood. The CDR3 spells CASRGTGGYTF. CDR3 DNA: TGTGCCAGCAGAGGGACAGGGGGCTACACCTTC. The full variable domain, completed using reference TRBV2 and TRBJ1-2, is EPEVTQTPSHQVTQMGQEVILRCVPISNHLYFYWYRQILGQKVEFLVSFYNNEISEKSEIFDDQFSVERPDGSNFTLKIRSTKLEDSAMYFCASRGTGGYTFGSGTRLTVV.